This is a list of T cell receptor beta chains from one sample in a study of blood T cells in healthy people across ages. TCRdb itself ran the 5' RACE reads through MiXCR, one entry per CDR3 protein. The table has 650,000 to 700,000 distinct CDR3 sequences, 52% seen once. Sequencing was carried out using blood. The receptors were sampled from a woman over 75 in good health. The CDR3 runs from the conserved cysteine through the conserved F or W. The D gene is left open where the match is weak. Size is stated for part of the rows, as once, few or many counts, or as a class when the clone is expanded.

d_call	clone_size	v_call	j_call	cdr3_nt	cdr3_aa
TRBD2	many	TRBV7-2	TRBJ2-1	TGTGCCAGCAGCTTACTAGCGGGGGGTAATGAGCAGTTCTTC	CASSLLAGGNEQFF
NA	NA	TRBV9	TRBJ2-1	TGTGCCAGCAGCATAACCACGGTACATCCATACAATGAGCAGTTCTTC	CASSITTVHPYNEQFF
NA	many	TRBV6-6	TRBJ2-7	TGTGCCAGTAGGGGGTACGAGCAGTACTTC	CASRGYEQYF
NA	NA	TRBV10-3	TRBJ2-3	TGTGCCATCACCCGACAGGAAAGAGATACGCAGTATTTT	CAITRQERDTQYF
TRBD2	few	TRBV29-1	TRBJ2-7	TGCAGCGCGACTAGCGGATCCACCTACGAGCAGTACTTC	CSATSGSTYEQYF
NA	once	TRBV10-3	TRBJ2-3	TGTGCCATCAGCGTCGGGACGATCACAGATACGCAGTATTTT	CAISVGTITDTQYF
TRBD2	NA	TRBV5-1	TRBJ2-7	TGCGCCAGCAGCACCCAACTAGCGGGGGATTACGAGCAGTACTTC	CASSTQLAGDYEQYF
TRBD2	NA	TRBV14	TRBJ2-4	TGTGCCAGCAGCCAAATGAGGGGGCTAGCGGGAGGTGTTCAGTACTTC	CASSQMRGLAGGVQYF
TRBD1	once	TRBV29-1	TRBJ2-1	TGCAGCGTCGCCGGGACAGACTCCTACAATGAGCAGTTCTTC	CSVAGTDSYNEQFF
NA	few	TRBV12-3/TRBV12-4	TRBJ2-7	TGTGCCAGCAATTCTCGGGCCTACGAGCAGTACTTC	CASNSRAYEQYF
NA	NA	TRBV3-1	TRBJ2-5	TGTGCCAGCAGCCGGACGGTGGAGACCCAGTACTTC	CASSRTVETQYF
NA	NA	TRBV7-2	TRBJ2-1	TGTGCCAGCAGCCCCCAGAGCGGGTTGACCTACAATGAGCAGTTCTTC	CASSPQSGLTYNEQFF
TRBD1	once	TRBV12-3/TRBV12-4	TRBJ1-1	TGTGCCAGCAGTCTAAACAGGGGGCACGGTGAAGCTTTCTTT	CASSLNRGHGEAFF
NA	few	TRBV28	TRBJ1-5	TGTGCCAGCAGGACCATACAGGGAGTCGGTCAGCCCCAGCATTTT	CASRTIQGVGQPQHF
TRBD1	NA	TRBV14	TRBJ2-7	TGTGCCAGCAGCCATATGACAGGGGGAGAGCAGTACTTT	CASSHMTGGEQYF
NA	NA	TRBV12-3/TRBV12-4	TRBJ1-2	TGTGCCAGCAGGCCCGGGGGGAGGTATGGCTGCACCTTC	CASRPGGRYGCTF
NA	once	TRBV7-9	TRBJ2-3	TGTGCCAGCACGTTGACAGATATGCAGTATTTT	CASTLTDMQYF
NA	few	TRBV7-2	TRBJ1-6	TGTGCCAGCAGCTCAACGTGGGGACCCCTCCACTTT	CASSSTWGPLHF
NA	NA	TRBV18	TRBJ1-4	TGTGCCAGCTCCCAACGGGGCGAAAAACTGTTTTTT	CASSQRGEKLFF
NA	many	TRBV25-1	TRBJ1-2	TGTGCCAGCAGTGACAGATTGGGGCCCGGAACTTGGAGAACTAACTATGGCTACACCTTC	CASSDRLGPGTWRTNYGYTF
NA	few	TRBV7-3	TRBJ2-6	TGTGCCAGCAGCTACACAGGGCCTGGGGCCAACGTCCTGACTTTC	CASSYTGPGANVLTF